These 27 T cell receptor beta chains originate from one sample sequenced in a study of CD8 T cells in Susac syndrome. RNA amounts of roughly 0.5 to 1 ug underwent reverse transcription with random hexamers. TCRdb reprocessed the immunoSEQ multiplex PCR reads with MiXCR, giving one entry per CDR3 protein. The sample lists about 180,000 distinct CDR3 sequences; about 95% were seen once. Material for sequencing was CD8+ T cells from PBMCs. The receptors derive from a human donor with multiple sclerosis.

This chain links TRBV6-1 with TRBJ1-1, with no clear D. The length of the CDR3 is 16 residues. The V and J ends lost 7 bases and 3 bases respectively, with 21 bases between them. CDR1 is MNHNS, CDR2 SASEGT, per germline. CDR3 region: CASTQREGWIDTEAFF. In nucleotides, the CDR3 is TGTGCCAGCACCCAAAGGGAGGGTTGGATTGACACTGAAGCTTTCTTT.

This rearrangement joins TRBV10-3 to TRBJ2-1; TRBD2 is a possible D gene (5 bases). Germline V gives CDR1 ENHRY, CDR2 SYGVKD. The CDR3 consists of 15 residues. Between the trimmed V and J ends, which lost 2 bases and 10 bases, there was a span of 18 bases. The CDR3 DNA is TGTGCCATCAGTGAGGGACTGGATGGATCGGGGGAGCAGTTCTTC. The encoded protein is CAISEGLDGSGEQFF.

This chain connects TRBV6-5 to TRBJ2-1; either TRBD1 or TRBD2 may supply D (5 bases each). Trimming took 6 bases from V and 9 from J, leaving 9 bases between them. The CDR3 length is 11 residues. Looked up from germline, CDR1 is MNHEY and CDR2 is SVGAGI. In nucleotides, the CDR3 is TGTGCCAGCAGGGCCGGGACTGAGCAGTTCTTC. It translates to CASRAGTEQFF.

Here the CDR3 reads CASRTGTLLNEQYF. The CDR3 nucleotides are TGTGCCAGCAGAACCGGGACTTTATTGAACGAGCAGTACTTC. This chain joins TRBV12-3 or TRBV12-4 and TRBJ2-7; D perhaps matches TRBD2 (6 bases). This CDR3 region has 14 residues. Trimming took 6 bases from V and 5 from J, leaving 17 bases between them.

The count of this clonotype is one. V is TRBV7-9 and J is TRBJ2-1; D gene ambiguous. The V gene lost 4 bases and the J gene lost 1 base, with 20 bases spanning the gap. Germline V gene lookup returns CDR1 SEHNR and CDR2 FQNEAQ (reference sequence). The CDR3 consists of 18 residues. CDR3 in amino acids: CASSSPPPIVASYNEQFF. The CDR3 bases are TGTGCCAGCAGCTCACCACCACCTATAGTGGCTTCCTACAATGAGCAGTTCTTC.

This sequence joins TRBV5-4 and TRBJ2-7; 8 nucleotides match TRBD2. CDR1 SGHNT and CDR2 YYREEE come from the germline V gene (reference sequence). The CDR3 has 16 amino acids. J was trimmed by 2 bases and V by 4 bases; bases with no gene match: 11. In DNA form, the CDR3 reads TGTGCCAGCAGCCCCCGAAGCGGGAGTCTTACCTACGAGCAGTACTTC. It is translated as CASSPRSGSLTYEQYF.

The chain has TRBV7-8 and TRBJ2-7, with D unclear. The V end was cut by 7 bases, the J end by 0 bases, with 13 bases between. The CDR3 is made up of 14 amino acids. Germline lookup yields CDR1 SGHVS and CDR2 FQNEAQ. The CDR3 loop is CASKDTFSSYEQYF. CDR3 sequence (DNA): TGTGCCAGCAAAGACACCTTTAGCTCCTACGAGCAGTACTTC. Complete variable domain (other parts from reference TRBV7-8 and TRBJ2-7): GAGVSQSPRYKVAKRGQDVALRCDPISGHVSLFWYQQALGQGPEFLTYFQNEAQLDKSGLPSDRFFAERPEGSVSTLKIQRTQQEDSAVYLCASKDTFSSYEQYFGPGTRLTVT.

The V and J genes are TRBV7-9 and TRBJ2-5; D ambiguous. The germline CDR1 and CDR2 sequences are SEHNR and FQNEAQ (reference sequence). CDR3 size: 12 residues. Trimming stripped 4 bases from V and 5 bases from J, with 8 bases between. This CDR3 reads CASSSNKETQYF. The CDR3 DNA reads TGTGCCAGCAGCTCTAATAAGGAGACCCAGTACTTC.

J is TRBJ2-5 and V is TRBV6-6; D uncertain. The CDR3 is 13 amino acids. Germline V gene data show CDR1 as MNHNY and CDR2 as SVGAGI (reference sequence). Trimming took off 2 bases at V and 2 bases at J, with 6 bases between the two ends. CDR3 sequence (DNA): TGTGCCAGCAGTTACGGTCGACAAGAGACCCAGTACTTC. Amino acid sequence: CASSYGRQETQYF.

This clonotype was seen a handful of times. V usage is TRBV27 and J usage is TRBJ1-1, with D tentatively TRBD1 (6 bases). The CDR3 extends over 14 amino acids. CDR1 is MNHEY, CDR2 SMNVEV, per germline (reference sequence). The V gene lost 3 bases and the J gene lost 0 bases, with 8 bases spanning the gap. The CDR3 coding sequence is TGTGCCAGCAGTTTTGGGGGCTTGAACACTGAAGCTTTCTTT. This sequence encodes CASSFGGLNTEAFF.

The J gene is TRBJ1-2, the V gene TRBV27; 9 bases fit TRBD1. J lost 5 bases, V lost 6 bases, and 4 bases had no gene match. Germline V gene lookup returns CDR1 MNHEY and CDR2 SMNVEV (reference sequence). The CDR3 consists of 13 residues. Written as DNA, the CDR3 is TGTGCCAGCAGACGGGACAGGGCTTATGGCTACACCTTC. Protein product: CASRRDRAYGYTF.

This clonotype has only one observation. The CDR3 loop reads CATSTLAQVSYNSPLHF. As DNA, the CDR3 is TGTGCCACCAGCACATTAGCACAGGTCTCCTATAATTCACCCCTCCACTTT. The V and J genes are TRBV15 and TRBJ1-6, with D tentatively TRBD1 (5 bases). Trimming cost V 4 bases and J 0 bases, with 13 bases left between them. The germline V gene encodes CDR1 LNHNV and CDR2 YYDKDF (reference sequence). The CDR3 runs to 17 residues.

The chain is built from TRBV6-5 and TRBJ2-7, with no clear D. CDR1 MNHEY and CDR2 SVGAGI come from the germline V gene. The V end was cut by 2 bases, the J end by 0 bases, with 8 bases between. The CDR3 sequence is 14 residues long. CDR3 residues: CASSYGRSSYEQYF. CDR3 DNA sequence: TGTGCCAGCAGTTACGGCAGGAGCTCCTACGAGCAGTACTTC.

The V call is TRBV7-9, the J call TRBJ2-2, with D perhaps matching TRBD1 (6 bases). CDR1 and CDR2 from the germline V gene are SEHNR and FQNEAQ (reference sequence). V shed 9 bases and J shed 4 bases, with 12 bases lying between them. The CDR3 consists of 13 residues. CDR3 nucleotides: TGTGCCAGTGGAAAGACAGGCACCGGGGAGCTGTTTTTT. This encodes CASGKTGTGELFF.

V gene TRBV5-6 combines with J gene TRBJ2-5; 9 nucleotides match TRBD2. V dropped 0 bases and J dropped 5; count of bases not matched to a gene: 8. Looked up from germline, CDR1 is SGHDT and CDR2 is YYEEEE. The CDR3 spans 16 residues. CDR3 residues: CASSLVGGLARETQYF. DNA for the CDR3: TGTGCCAGCAGCTTGGTGGGGGGACTAGCACGGGAGACCCAGTACTTC.

The J gene is TRBJ2-5, the V gene TRBV5-4; D is possibly TRBD1 or TRBD2 (5 bases each). The germline V and J ends were trimmed by 7 bases and 3 bases, with 16 bases remaining between them. The CDR3 runs to 14 residues. The germline V gene encodes CDR1 SGHNT and CDR2 YYREEE (reference sequence). CDR3 protein: CASGGEGREETQYF. Written as DNA, the CDR3 is TGTGCCAGCGGCGGTGAGGGGCGGGAAGAGACCCAGTACTTC. Based on the CDR3 plus reference TRBV5-4 and TRBJ2-5, the full variable domain is ETGVTQSPTHLIKTRGQQVTLRCSSQSGHNTVSWYQQALGQGPQFIFQYYREEENGRGNFPPRFSGLQFPNYSSELNVNALELDDSALYLCASGGEGREETQYFGPGTRLLVL.

The chain links TRBV27 to TRBJ2-6; D call uncertain. The CDR3 covers 14 residues. Trimming shortened V by 5 bases and J by 6 bases, and 11 bases separated the two germline ends. Germline loops: CDR1 MNHEY, CDR2 SMNVEV (reference sequence). For the CDR3, the DNA is TGTGCCAGCAGTGAGATCAGGTCGGCCAACGTCCTGACTTTC. Protein sequence: CASSEIRSANVLTF.

V is TRBV5-1 and J is TRBJ2-7; D may be TRBD1 (5 bases). Germline V CDR1 and CDR2: SGHRS, YFSETQ. This CDR3 spans 12 amino acids. V was pared by 4 bases and J by 6 bases, with 11 bases between. CDR3 nucleotide sequence: TGCGCCAGCAGCGATCAGGGTCCCGAGCAGTACTTC. Protein: CASSDQGPEQYF.

The rearrangement uses TRBV20-1 and TRBJ2-3; D might be TRBD2 (5 bases). Germline V gene lookup returns CDR1 DFQATT and CDR2 SNEGSKA (reference sequence). Trimming pared 5 bases from V and 0 bases from J, leaving 18 bases between. This CDR3 is built from 16 residues. CDR3 residues: CSAPRGPHPSTDTQYF. The CDR3 DNA is TGCAGTGCTCCTCGAGGGCCCCACCCTAGCACAGATACGCAGTATTTT.

This chain links TRBV9 with TRBJ1-2, with 7 bases identical to TRBD1. With V trimmed by 4 bases and J by 7 bases, 4 bases remained unmatched. CDR3 length: 12 residues. CDR1 and CDR2 from the germline V gene are SGDLS and YYNGEE. As DNA, the CDR3 is TGTGCCAGCAGCACCAACAGGGGTGGCTACACCTTC. Protein sequence: CASSTNRGGYTF.

The J gene is TRBJ1-1, the V gene TRBV7-9; D remains unclear. The CDR3 loop spans 10 amino acids. Germline V gene data show CDR1 as SEHNR and CDR2 as FQNEAQ (reference sequence). The ends were cut back, 11 bases at V and 4 bases at J, with 8 bases in the middle. CDR3 coding DNA: TGTGCCGGCGGTGGCACTGAAGCTTTCTTT. This encodes CAGGGTEAFF.

The V gene is TRBV20-1, the J gene TRBJ2-7; the D gene is possibly TRBD2 (5 bases). The CDR3 spans 14 residues. Trimming left V 0 bases short and J 2 bases short, with 11 bases between. In germline, CDR1 is DFQATT, CDR2 SNEGSKA (reference sequence). DNA for the CDR3: TGCAGTGCTAGAGATATTACGGGAACCTACGAGCAGTACTTC. Protein product: CSARDITGTYEQYF.

This chain joins TRBV29-1 and TRBJ2-5; D call uncertain. V lost 0 bases and J 0 bases, leaving 11 bases between the germline ends. From germline, CDR1 is SQVTM and CDR2 ANQGSEA. This CDR3 has 15 residues. The CDR3 DNA reads as TGCAGCGTTGAAGAGGAGTTGTGGAACCAAGAGACCCAGTACTTC. Amino acid sequence: CSVEEELWNQETQYF.

The CDR3 DNA sequence: TGCAGTGCTAGGGGGGGTGCCAAAAACATTCAGTACTTC. This sequence encodes CSARGGAKNIQYF. V and J are TRBV20-1 and TRBJ2-4, with D tentatively TRBD2 (6 bases). Germline CDR1 is DFQATT and CDR2 is SNEGSKA (reference sequence). Trimming stripped 3 bases from V and 1 base from J, with 7 bases between. The CDR3 has 13 residues.

V and J are TRBV15 and TRBJ1-4, with a weak D call TRBD1 (5 bases). V was clipped by 5 bases and J by 6 bases, with 16 bases between them. CDR1 is LNHNV and CDR2 is YYDKDF in the germline V gene (reference sequence). This CDR3 is built from 15 residues. The CDR3 DNA is TGTGCCACCAGCTCCCCGGGGGGTTTGGATGAAAAACTGTTTTTT. This encodes CATSSPGGLDEKLFF.

CDR3 coding DNA: TGTGCCAGCAGTGTTGCAGGTGTGGGGAATGAGCAGTTCTTC. Translation gives CASSVAGVGNEQFF. The chain uses TRBV27 and TRBJ2-1; no firm D call. CDR3 length: 14 amino acids. Trimming took off 5 bases at V and 7 bases at J, with 15 bases between the two ends. The V gene's germline CDR1 is MNHEY and CDR2 SMNVEV (reference sequence).

This clonotype occurred once. The gene calls are TRBV2 and TRBJ1-2; tentative D call: TRBD1 (6 bases). CDR1 is SNHLY, CDR2 FYNNEI, per germline. The germline V and J ends were trimmed by 6 bases and 4 bases, with 12 bases remaining between them. This CDR3 region has 13 residues. The CDR3 here is CASSYRELYGYTF. The CDR3, as DNA: TGTGCCAGCAGCTACAGGGAGCTCTATGGCTACACCTTC.